This TCR beta chain derives from a study of cytomegalovirus exposure and HLA in healthy donors. Study-wide context: Earlier findings included about 120 million unique TCR beta sequences obtained from about 179 million T cells.

General study results and limits: Productive status was seen about 87% or about 30% of the time for most TCR beta V segments in an earlier analysis.

PCR amplification relied on 60 Vbeta primers (plus 13 Jbeta primers). Repertoires were generated with immunoSEQ multiplex PCR, while TCRdb's copy carries only in-frame clones and drops some. Of approximately 270,000 clones listed, 80% were seen once; the top ten hold less than 0.4%. Likely unrecorded immune exposures existed in these nominally healthy donors. A note on this clone: What it binds is unknown.

Germline assignment: CDR1 MNHNY and CDR2 SVGAGI (reference sequence). V dropped 0 bases and J dropped 8; count of bases not matched to a gene: 6. The CDR3 spans 16 residues. This sequence joins TRBV6-6 and TRBJ2-1, with 11 bases matching TRBD1. The sample taken for sequencing was PBMCs. This sequence originates from a girl aged 2 to 10 in good health and CMV-seronegative. CDR3 loop: CASSYSRTGGPHEQFF. CDR3 sequence (DNA): TGTGCCAGCAGTTACTCCCGGACAGGGGGCCCCCATGAGCAGTTCTTC.